This T cell receptor (beta chain) was retrieved from a study of STAT3 mutations in large granular lymphocyte leukemia. Notes on the study in general: At least one immunodominant TCR beta clonotype appeared in every T-cell large granular lymphocyte leukemia patient.

The germline gives CDR1 MNHEY, CDR2 SMNVEV (reference sequence). V lost 3 bases and J lost 7, with 15 bases in between. The CDR3 loop spans 14 amino acids. TCRbeta libraries averaged about 40,773 productive templates per sample. Assay: immunoSEQ multiplex PCR; the TCRdb copy retains only in-frame clones and omits some. The table lists roughly 5,400 clones, 90% to 95% of them singletons. In regard to this clone: Its matching antigen is unknown.

The clonotype comes from a man aged 55 to 70 with T-cell large granular lymphocyte leukemia. Some clones in this sample may be carry-over from other donors' samples. Sequenced material: peripheral blood mononuclear cells. The chain is built from TRBV27 and TRBJ1-1; D possibly corresponds to TRBD1 (6 bases). This chain's CDR3 is CASSLGGGPLEAFF. Written as DNA, the CDR3 is TGTGCCAGCAGTTTGGGGGGCGGCCCCCTTGAAGCTTTCTTT.